A single T cell receptor (beta chain) is shown here with its context. What it binds is unknown. Clones were sequenced by immunoSEQ multiplex PCR, and TCRdb holds only the in-frame ones, with some missing. The top ten hold roughly 1% of the sample, which has 150,000 to 200,000 clones, under 95% seen once. This record comes from a study of T cell responses to AZD1222 COVID-19 vaccine. J gave up 0 bases and V 4 bases, and 5 bases lay outside the gene matches. Germline CDR1 and CDR2: SNHLY and FYNNEI. This CDR3 is built from 16 residues. Whole-study results and caveats: Most donors were white British and more were female, and clonal diversity was possibly underestimated.

This rearrangement joins TRBV2 to TRBJ1-5; 8 bases align to TRBD1. This clonotype was obtained from an adult who received the AZD1222 COVID-19 vaccine. The input for sequencing was peripheral blood, taken 28 days after the second AZD1222 dose. CDR3 residues: CASSGTGRYSNQPQHF. CDR3 bases: TGTGCCAGCAGTGGGACAGGGCGGTATAGCAATCAGCCCCAGCATTTT.